The T cell receptor beta chain described here comes from a study of blood T cell repertoires in COVID-19. The wider study: The origin of the acute and convalescent COVID-19 samples was the United States, Italy and Spain. Nucleic acid was either cDNA or gDNA, and it came from T cells, B-cell-depleted T cells, or PBMCs.

With 1 base clipped from V and 4 bases from J, the junction kept 4 bases outside the gene matches. The CDR3 sequence is 14 residues long. The germline gives CDR1 GTSNPN, CDR2 SVGIG (reference sequence). Per the original methods: How many nucleated cells were present was estimated from reference gene primer amplification. Method: immunoSEQ multiplex PCR; TCRdb's copy keeps in-frame clones and lacks some. The D gene and trimming were derived from the DNA, and the V and J assignments and clone size from that table. The sample consists of some 150,000 clones, around 82% of them appearing once. Sample: peripheral blood. V gene TRBV30 combines with J gene TRBJ1-2, with TRBD1 matching over 9 bases. The sequence was obtained from a man aged 60 to 75 with active or convalescent COVID-19. The DNA of the CDR3 is TGTGCCTGGAGTGGGACAGGGGCGGCCTATGGCTACACCTTC. This sequence encodes CAWSGTGAAYGYTF.